The sequence of this T cell receptor (beta chain) was determined in a study of cytomegalovirus exposure and HLA in healthy donors. Regarding the study as a whole: In the analysis, some V segments, TRBV6-2 and TRBV6-3 included, were excluded as indistinguishable. An analysis was carried out at a later point. It showed that HLA-associated TCR beta chains were more clonally expanded than equally common non-associated chains.

The PCR used 60 Vbeta and 13 Jbeta primers. The data were produced by immunoSEQ multiplex PCR, yet TCRdb's version contains in-frame clones alone and is incomplete. The sample holds roughly 160,000 clones, roughly 84% seen once. The CDR3 runs 15 residues. CDR1 and CDR2 (germline): MDHEN, SYDVKM. V gave up 6 bases and J gave up 4 bases, with 19 bases separating them. On this clone itself: The antigen remains unidentified.

The chain couples TRBV28 to TRBJ2-7; D might be TRBD1 (6 bases). The sequenced sample was PBMCs. This receptor was obtained from a boy aged 2-9 years in good health and CMV-seronegative. The CDR3 sequence is CASSLTGPQPYEQYF. CDR3 DNA sequence: TGTGCCAGCAGCCTAACAGGGCCCCAACCTTACGAGCAGTACTTC.